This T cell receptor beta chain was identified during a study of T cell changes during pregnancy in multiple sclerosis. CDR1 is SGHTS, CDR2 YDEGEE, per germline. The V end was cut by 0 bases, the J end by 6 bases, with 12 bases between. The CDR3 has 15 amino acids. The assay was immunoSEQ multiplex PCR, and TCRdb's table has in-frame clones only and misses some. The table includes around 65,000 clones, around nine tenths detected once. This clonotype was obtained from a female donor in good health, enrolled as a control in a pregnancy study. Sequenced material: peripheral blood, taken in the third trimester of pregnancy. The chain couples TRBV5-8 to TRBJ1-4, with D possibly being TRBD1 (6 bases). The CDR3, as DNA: TGTGCCAGCAGCTTGGAAACAGGGTGGGATGAAAAACTGTTTTTT. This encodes CASSLETGWDEKLFF.